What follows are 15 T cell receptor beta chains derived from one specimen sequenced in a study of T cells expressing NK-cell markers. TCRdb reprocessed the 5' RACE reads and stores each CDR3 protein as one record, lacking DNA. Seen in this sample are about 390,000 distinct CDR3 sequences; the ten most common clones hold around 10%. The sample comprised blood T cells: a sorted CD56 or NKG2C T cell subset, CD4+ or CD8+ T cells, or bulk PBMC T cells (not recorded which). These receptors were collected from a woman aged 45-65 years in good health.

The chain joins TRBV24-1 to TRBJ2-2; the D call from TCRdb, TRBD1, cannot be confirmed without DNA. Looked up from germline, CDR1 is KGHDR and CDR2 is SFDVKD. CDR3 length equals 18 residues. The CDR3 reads CATSDSSRAGLDTGELFF.

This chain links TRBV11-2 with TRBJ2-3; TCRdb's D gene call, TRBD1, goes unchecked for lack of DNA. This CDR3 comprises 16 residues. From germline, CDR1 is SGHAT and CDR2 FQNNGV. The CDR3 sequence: CASSSPTGYRWYTQYF.

The CDR3 sequence is CASSEMRGSPLHF. This sequence joins TRBV6-6 and TRBJ1-6; TCRdb proposes TRBD1, but this gene call is untestable without DNA. Looked up from germline, CDR1 is MNHNY and CDR2 is SVGAGI (reference sequence). CDR3 length equals 13 residues.

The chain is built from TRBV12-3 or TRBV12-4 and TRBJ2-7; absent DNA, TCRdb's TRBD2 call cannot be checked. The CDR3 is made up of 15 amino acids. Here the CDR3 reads CASSPRTSGRYEQYF.

CDR3 region: CASSGPNNEQFF. The chain recombines TRBV25-1 with TRBJ2-1. This CDR3 contains 12 residues. Germline V CDR1 and CDR2: MGHDK, SYGVNS.

CDR3 sequence: CSANPQGGRVNTEAFF. The chain has TRBV20-1 and TRBJ1-1; TCRdb's D call of TRBD1 is untestable without DNA. In germline, CDR1 is DFQATT, CDR2 SNEGSKA (reference sequence). The CDR3 has 16 residues.

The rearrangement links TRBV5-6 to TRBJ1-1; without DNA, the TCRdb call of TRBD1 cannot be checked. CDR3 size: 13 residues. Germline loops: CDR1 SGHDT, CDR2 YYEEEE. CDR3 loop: CASSLVSQMKAFF.

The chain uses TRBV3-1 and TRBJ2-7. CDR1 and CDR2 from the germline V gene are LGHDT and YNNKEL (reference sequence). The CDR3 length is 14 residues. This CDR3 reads CASSQGDPNYEQYF.

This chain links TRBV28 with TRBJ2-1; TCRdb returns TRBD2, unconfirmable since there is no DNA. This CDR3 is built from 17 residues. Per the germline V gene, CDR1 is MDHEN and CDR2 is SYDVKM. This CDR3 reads CASFGLAGLHPYNEQFF. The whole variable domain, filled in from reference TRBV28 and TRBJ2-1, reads DVKVTQSSRYLVKRTGEKVFLECVQDMDHENMFWYRQDPGLGLRLIYFSYDVKMKEKGDIPEGYSVSREKKERFSLILESASTNQTSMYLCASFGLAGLHPYNEQFFGPGTRLTVL.

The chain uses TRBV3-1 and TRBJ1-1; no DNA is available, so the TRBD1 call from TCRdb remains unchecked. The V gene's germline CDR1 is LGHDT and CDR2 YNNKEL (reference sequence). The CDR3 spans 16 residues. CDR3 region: CASSLGQGLGNTEAFF.

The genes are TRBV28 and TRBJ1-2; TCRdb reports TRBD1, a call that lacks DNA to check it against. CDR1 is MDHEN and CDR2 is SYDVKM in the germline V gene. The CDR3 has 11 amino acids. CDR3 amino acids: CAARGLRGYTF.

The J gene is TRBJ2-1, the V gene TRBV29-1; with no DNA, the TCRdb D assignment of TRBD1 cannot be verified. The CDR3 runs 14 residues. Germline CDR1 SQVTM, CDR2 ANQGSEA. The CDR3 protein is CSVRGGAPGNEQFF.

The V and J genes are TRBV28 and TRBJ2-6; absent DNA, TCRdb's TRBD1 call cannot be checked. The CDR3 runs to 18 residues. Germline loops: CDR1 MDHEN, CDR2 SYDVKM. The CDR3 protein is CASSPPGAAGSGANVLTF.

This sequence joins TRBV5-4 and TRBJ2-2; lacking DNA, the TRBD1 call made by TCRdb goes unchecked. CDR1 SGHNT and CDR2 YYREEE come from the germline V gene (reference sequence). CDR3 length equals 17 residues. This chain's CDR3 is CASSPNSGRSNAGELFF.

The CDR3 sequence: CSASPGKGTYGYTF. The chain uses TRBV20-1 and TRBJ1-2; TCRdb reports TRBD1, a call that lacks DNA to check it against. This CDR3 comprises 14 residues. CDR1 and CDR2 (germline): DFQATT, SNEGSKA (reference sequence).